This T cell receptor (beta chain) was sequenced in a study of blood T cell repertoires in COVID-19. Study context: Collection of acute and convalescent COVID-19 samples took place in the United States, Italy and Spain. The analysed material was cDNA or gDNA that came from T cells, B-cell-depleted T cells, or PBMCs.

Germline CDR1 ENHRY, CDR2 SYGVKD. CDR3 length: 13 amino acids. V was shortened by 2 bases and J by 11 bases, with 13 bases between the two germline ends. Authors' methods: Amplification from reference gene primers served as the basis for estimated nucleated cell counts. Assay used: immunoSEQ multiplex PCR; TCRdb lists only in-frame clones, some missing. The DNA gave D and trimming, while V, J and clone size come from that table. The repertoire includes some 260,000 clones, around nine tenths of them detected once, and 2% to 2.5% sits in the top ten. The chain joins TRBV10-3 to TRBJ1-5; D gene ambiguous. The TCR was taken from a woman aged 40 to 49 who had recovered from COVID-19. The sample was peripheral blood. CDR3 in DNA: TGTGCCATCAGTGAGCAACCCCGAGTGGCCCAGCATTTT. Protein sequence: CAISEQPRVAQHF.